Each of the 27 T cell receptor beta chains below was sequenced from the same sample in a study of T cells in Graves' hyperthyroidism and ophthalmopathy. Amplified TCR beta CDR3 regions came from RNA transcripts. RT-PCR in the first round (using the HTBI primer set) targeted the TCR CDR3. TCRdb re-called the multiplex PCR reads through MiXCR, storing one row per CDR3 protein. The sample yields about 580,000 distinct CDR3 sequences, around 13% seen once. Sequences were obtained from blood. The receptor set was obtained from a woman younger than 45 with Graves' hyperthyroidism that later progressed to Graves' ophthalmopathy.

This clonotype came up a few times. The V gene is TRBV10-1, the J gene TRBJ1-2; the match to TRBD1 covers 8 bases. This CDR3 has 13 residues. The J segment lost 8 bases and the V segment lost 5 bases, leaving 7 bases of the junction unmatched. Germline V CDR1 and CDR2: WNHNN, SYGVQD (reference sequence). DNA for the CDR3: TGCGCCAGCAGTTCGACAGGGGTAGAGGGCTACACCTTC. Its translation is CASSSTGVEGYTF.

This clonotype was recorded many times. The rearrangement links TRBV12-3 or TRBV12-4 to TRBJ1-5; no clear D. V lost 6 bases and J lost 3, with 9 bases in between. The CDR3 contains 13 residues. The CDR3 loop reads CASSLFHNQPQHF. As DNA, the CDR3 is TGTGCCAGCAGCCTCTTCCACAATCAGCCCCAGCATTTT.

This clonotype was detected many times. This chain connects TRBV20-1 to TRBJ2-3; 9 bases line up with TRBD2. V lost 6 bases to trimming and J lost 4 bases; unmatched junction nucleotides: 8. CDR1 DFQATT and CDR2 SNEGSKA come from the germline V gene (reference sequence). This CDR3 spans 14 amino acids. The CDR3 DNA is TGCAGTGCGCCACTAGCGGGCTCAGCAGATACGCAGTATTTT. Protein product: CSAPLAGSADTQYF.

This clonotype was seen ten or more times. The chain links TRBV30 to TRBJ2-3; 7 bases are shared with TRBD2. V lost 0 bases, J lost 4 bases, and 7 bases stayed unmatched. Looked up from germline, CDR1 is GTSNPN and CDR2 is SVGIG (reference sequence). CDR3 size: 15 residues. The CDR3 region is CAWSVSGTTSDTQYF. The CDR3 DNA sequence: TGTGCCTGGAGTGTCTCCGGGACTACCTCAGATACGCAGTATTTT.

The gene calls are TRBV3-1 and TRBJ1-2; weak D call: TRBD1 (6 bases). The length of the CDR3 is 18 residues. V lost 4 bases and J lost 4, with 25 bases in between. Germline loops: CDR1 LGHDT, CDR2 YNNKEL (reference sequence). This CDR3 is CASSLSPTTGSTFYGYTF. The CDR3 coding sequence is TGTGCCAGCAGCCTTTCCCCTACAACAGGGTCGACCTTCTATGGCTACACCTTC.

The sample holds many counts of this clonotype. CDR3 nucleotides: TGTGCCAGCAGTGGGCAGGGGGCGGCTGGGGCCAACGTCCTGACTTTC. It is translated as CASSGQGAAGANVLTF. The chain links TRBV2 to TRBJ2-6; 8 bases align to TRBD1. Trimming removed 4 bases from V and 2 bases from J; junction bases left unmatched: 4. Germline V gives CDR1 SNHLY, CDR2 FYNNEI. The CDR3 has 16 residues. Filled out from reference TRBV2 and TRBJ2-6, the complete variable domain reads EPEVTQTPSHQVTQMGQEVILRCVPISNHLYFYWYRQILGQKVEFLVSFYNNEISEKSEIFDDQFSVERPDGSNFTLKIRSTKLEDSAMYFCASSGQGAAGANVLTFGAGSRLTVL.

The chain has TRBV18 and TRBJ2-3, with 7 bases that match TRBD2. CDR1 KGHSH and CDR2 LQKENI come from the germline V gene. The CDR3 has 16 residues. The V segment lost 0 bases and the J segment 4 bases; nucleotides outside the gene matches: 7. The CDR3 DNA reads as TGTGCCAGCTCACCACCGAAAGCGGGACGGGCAGATACGCAGTATTTT. Amino acid sequence: CASSPPKAGRADTQYF.

This clonotype was observed at least ten times. The CDR3: CASSTPAGVIYNEQFF. The CDR3 DNA reads as TGTGCCAGCAGCACGCCAGCGGGAGTTATATACAATGAGCAGTTCTTC. The gene calls are TRBV12-3 or TRBV12-4 and TRBJ2-1; TRBD2 matches at 8 bases. CDR3 length: 16 amino acids. V shed 6 bases, J shed 4 bases, and the junction held 11 bases outside the gene matches.

This clonotype was found many times. This chain uses TRBV5-5 with TRBJ2-5; D may be TRBD2 (6 bases). The CDR3 extends over 15 amino acids. Deletions cut 3 bases from V and 2 bases from J, with 14 bases between. Germline CDR1 is SGHKS and CDR2 is YYEKEE (reference sequence). This CDR3 reads CASSSGSYDQETQYF. In DNA form, the CDR3 reads TGTGCCAGCAGCTCCGGGAGCTACGATCAAGAGACCCAGTACTTC.

This clonotype has ten or more counts. The chain couples TRBV12-3 or TRBV12-4 to TRBJ1-5, with D uncertain. The CDR3 has 13 residues. The V and J ends lost 7 bases and 6 bases respectively, with 13 bases between them. CDR3: CASTPGSFQPQHF. CDR3 nucleotide sequence: TGTGCCAGCACCCCTGGAAGTTTTCAGCCCCAGCATTTT.

The sample holds many counts of this clonotype. The genes are TRBV14 and TRBJ2-7; 12 bases fit TRBD2. After removal of 1 base from V and 3 bases from J, the junction contained 4 bases not matched to a gene. CDR1 is SGHDN and CDR2 is FVKESK in the germline V gene. CDR3 length: 16 amino acids. The CDR3 nucleotides are TGTGCCAGCAGCCAAGGACTAGCGGGAGTTTACTACGAGCAGTACTTC. Amino acid sequence: CASSQGLAGVYYEQYF.

This clonotype occurred many times. The chain is built from TRBV30 and TRBJ1-4, with D unclear. V gave up 2 bases and J gave up 0 bases, with 7 bases separating them. Germline assignment: CDR1 GTSNPN and CDR2 SVGIG (reference sequence). The CDR3 runs 14 residues. DNA for the CDR3: TGTGCCTGGAGTTTGTCCGCAACTAATGAAAAACTGTTTTTT. Its protein is CAWSLSATNEKLFF.

This clonotype was observed a handful of times. The chain links TRBV2 to TRBJ1-2; 8 bases agree with TRBD1. Per germline, CDR1 SNHLY and CDR2 FYNNEI. V was clipped by 6 bases and J by 3 bases; unmatched bases: 6. The CDR3 has 14 amino acids. In DNA form, the CDR3 reads TGTGCCAGCAGCCGGACAGGGAATGACTATGGCTACACCTTC. Protein sequence: CASSRTGNDYGYTF. The variable domain in full, completed from reference TRBV2 and TRBJ1-2, reads EPEVTQTPSHQVTQMGQEVILRCVPISNHLYFYWYRQILGQKVEFLVSFYNNEISEKSEIFDDQFSVERPDGSNFTLKIRSTKLEDSAMYFCASSRTGNDYGYTFGSGTRLTVV.

In DNA, the CDR3 is TGTGCCAGCAGTTTTGGGGGGCCGGCGGATGAGCAGTTCTTC. Translating gives CASSFGGPADEQFF. This chain uses TRBV12-3 or TRBV12-4 with TRBJ2-1, with D perhaps being TRBD1 or TRBD2 (6 bases each). Trimming cost V 3 bases and J 8 bases, with 14 bases left between them. There are 14 residues in the CDR3.

There are many counts of this clonotype. The rearrangement joins TRBV30 to TRBJ1-2, with no clear D. CDR3 size: 13 residues. Trimming removed 0 bases from V and 6 bases from J, with 11 bases in between. CDR1 and CDR2 (germline): GTSNPN, SVGIG (reference sequence). This chain's CDR3 is CAWSVAEADGYTF. In nucleotides, the CDR3 is TGTGCCTGGAGTGTAGCAGAAGCTGATGGCTACACCTTC.

This clonotype was counted only a few times. The chain couples TRBV6-1 to TRBJ2-2; D is unresolved. CDR3 length equals 15 residues. V lost 7 bases, J lost 1 base, and 13 bases lay in between. Per the germline V gene, CDR1 is MNHNS and CDR2 is SASEGT. CDR3 loop: CASKKGQVNTGELFF. The DNA for the CDR3 is TGTGCCAGCAAAAAGGGCCAGGTGAACACCGGGGAGCTGTTTTTT.

Many counts were recorded for this clonotype. This chain links TRBV5-5 with TRBJ2-7; 7 bases line up with TRBD1. Per the germline V gene, CDR1 is SGHKS and CDR2 is YYEKEE (reference sequence). The trim removed 2 bases at V and 2 bases at J, leaving 7 bases unmatched. This CDR3 comprises 15 residues. The CDR3 region is CASSFDRVVTYEQYF. The CDR3, as DNA: TGTGCCAGCAGCTTCGACAGGGTAGTAACCTACGAGCAGTACTTC.

This chain connects TRBV28 to TRBJ2-6; D is unresolved. This CDR3 is 17 amino acids long. The ends were cut back, 3 bases at V and 0 bases at J, with 12 bases in the middle. Germline CDR1 and CDR2: MDHEN and SYDVKM. DNA for the CDR3: TGTGCCAGCAGTTTTATCGGACGGCTCTCTGGGGCCAACGTCCTGACTTTC. Translation gives CASSFIGRLSGANVLTF.

Details on this clonotype: The junction does not match germline at one end; this may be a read error. J is TRBJ2-3 and V is TRBV18; 10 bases match TRBD2. CDR1 is KGHSH, CDR2 LQKENI, per germline. The CDR3 totals 18 residues. CDR3 protein: CTSSPIAGGPPSTDTQYF. DNA for the CDR3: TGTACCAGCTCACCAATAGCGGGAGGTCCTCCTAGCACAGATACGCAGTATTTT.

This chain connects TRBV20-1 to TRBJ2-7; 7 positions agree with TRBD2. Germline-derived CDR1 and CDR2 are DFQATT and SNEGSKA (reference sequence). With V trimmed by 3 bases and J by 0 bases, 8 bases remained unmatched. The CDR3 runs 15 residues. CDR3 sequence (DNA): TGCAGTGCTAGGGGGAGGGACTACTTCTCCTACGAGCAGTACTTC. It encodes CSARGRDYFSYEQYF.

In this sample, this clonotype turned up many times. J is TRBJ1-1 and V is TRBV5-8; no firm D call. Trimming removed 4 bases from V and 0 bases from J, with 10 bases in between. CDR3 size: 14 residues. Germline V gene lookup returns CDR1 SGHTS and CDR2 YDEGEE. CDR3: CASSLDNLNTEAFF. The CDR3 DNA is TGTGCCAGCAGCCTAGACAACCTGAACACTGAAGCTTTCTTT.

This clonotype was recorded at least ten times. The V call is TRBV28, the J call TRBJ1-5, with a possible D match to TRBD1 (6 bases). Germline lookup yields CDR1 MDHEN and CDR2 SYDVKM. Trimming took 4 bases from V and 2 from J, leaving 15 bases between them. The CDR3 extends over 16 amino acids. The CDR3 nucleotides are TGTGCCAGCAGTTCTTTGCCAGGGGAGGGCAATCAGCCCCAGCATTTT. It translates to CASSSLPGEGNQPQHF.

This clonotype was seen repeatedly, ten times or more. At one boundary the junction diverges from the germline segment, which might be a read error. This chain joins TRBV7-3 and TRBJ1-2; D unresolved. The V gene's germline CDR1 is SGHTA and CDR2 FQGTGA. The CDR3 sequence is 12 residues long. The CDR3: CASSFPEGPPAF. CDR3 sequence (DNA): TGTGCCAGCAGCTTTCCGGAAGGCCCTCCGGCCTTC.

In this sample, this clonotype turned up many times. This rearrangement joins TRBV7-9 to TRBJ2-1, with 7 positions matching TRBD1. J was trimmed by 2 bases and V by 1 base; bases with no gene match: 20. This CDR3 region has 21 residues. Germline values: CDR1 SEHNR, CDR2 FQNEAQ (reference sequence). The CDR3 nucleotides are TGTGCCAGCAGCTTAGTCTGGGGAATTTTAGCCGGGACAGAGACCTACAATGAGCAGTTCTTC. Protein: CASSLVWGILAGTETYNEQFF.

This clonotype was observed many times. This rearrangement joins TRBV6-2 or TRBV6-3 to TRBJ1-1, with D possibly matching TRBD1 (5 bases). CDR3 length: 14 residues. The germline V and J ends were trimmed by 2 bases and 1 base, with 8 bases remaining between them. Germline CDR1 is MNHEY and CDR2 is SVGEGT. The CDR3 coding sequence is TGTGCCAGCAGTTACCAGGGCGCGAACACTGAAGCTTTCTTT. Translating it yields CASSYQGANTEAFF.

This clonotype came up many times. The J gene is TRBJ2-7, the V gene TRBV18; a possible D gene is TRBD1 (6 bases). CDR1 and CDR2 (germline): KGHSH, LQKENI. V gave up 3 bases and J gave up 0 bases, with 12 bases separating them. The CDR3 totals 15 residues. DNA of the CDR3: TGTGCCAGCTCACCGGACAGTCTTAGCTCCTACGAGCAGTACTTC. This translates into CASSPDSLSSYEQYF.

The table lists this clonotype with many counts. This sequence joins TRBV5-1 and TRBJ2-5, with 7 bases fitting TRBD1. V shed 0 bases and J 1 base; nucleotides not matched to a gene: 6. The CDR3 sequence is 16 residues long. Germline-derived CDR1 and CDR2 are SGHRS and YFSETQ. CDR3: CASSLGQGGFQETQYF. The DNA of the CDR3 is TGCGCCAGCAGCTTGGGACAGGGCGGTTTCCAAGAGACCCAGTACTTC.